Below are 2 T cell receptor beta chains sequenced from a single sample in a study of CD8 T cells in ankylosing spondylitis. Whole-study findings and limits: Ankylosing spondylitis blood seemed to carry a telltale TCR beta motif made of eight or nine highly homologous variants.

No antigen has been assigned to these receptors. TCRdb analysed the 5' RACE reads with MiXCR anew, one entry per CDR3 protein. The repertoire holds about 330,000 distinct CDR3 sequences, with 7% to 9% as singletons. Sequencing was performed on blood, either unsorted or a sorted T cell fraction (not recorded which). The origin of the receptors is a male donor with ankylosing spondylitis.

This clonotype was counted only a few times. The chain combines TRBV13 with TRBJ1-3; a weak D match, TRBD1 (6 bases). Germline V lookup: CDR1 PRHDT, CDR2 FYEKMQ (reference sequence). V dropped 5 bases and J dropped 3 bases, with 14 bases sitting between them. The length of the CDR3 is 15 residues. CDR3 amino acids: CASSPWGRSGNTIYF. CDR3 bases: TGTGCCAGCAGCCCATGGGGGCGAAGTGGAAACACCATATATTTT.

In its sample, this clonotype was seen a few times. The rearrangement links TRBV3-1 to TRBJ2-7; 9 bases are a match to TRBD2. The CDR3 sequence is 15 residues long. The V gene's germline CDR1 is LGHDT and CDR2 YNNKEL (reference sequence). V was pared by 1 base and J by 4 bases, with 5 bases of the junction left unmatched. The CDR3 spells CASSQALAGLYEQYF. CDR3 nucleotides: TGTGCCAGCAGCCAAGCCCTAGCGGGACTGTACGAGCAGTACTTC.